One and the same sample provided the 32 T cell receptor beta chains below, sequenced in a study of sequential checkpoint blockade in melanoma. The method was immunoSEQ multiplex PCR; TCRdb's version includes in-frame clones alone and lacks a portion of them. Seen here are about 12,000 clones, over 60% observed once, and the top ten hold 50% to 60%. Described treatment: randomized to nivolumab then ipilimumab (arm A) or the reverse (arm B). The sequencing here drew on CD8+ T cells sorted from blood (inferred from file names), taken from a patient given nivolumab and ipilimumab in sequence. The source is a human donor with melanoma.

The chain couples TRBV4-1 to TRBJ2-5; TRBD2 matches 12 bases. CDR1 is MGHRA and CDR2 is YSYEKL in the germline V gene. CDR3 length: 16 amino acids. V trimming: 2 bases; J trimming: 0 bases; junction bases outside the gene matches: 1. The CDR3 sequence is CASSQRLAGDQETQYF. For the CDR3, the DNA is TGCGCCAGCAGCCAACGACTAGCGGGGGACCAAGAGACCCAGTACTTC.

V and J are TRBV21-1 and TRBJ1-6; TRBD1, the table's D call, was not compared with the DNA. TRBV21-1 is a listed pseudogene. This CDR3 contains 14 residues. The CDR3 region is CASSGPGTYSPLHF. As DNA, the CDR3 is TGTGCCAGCAGCGGCCCAGGAACGTATTCACCCCTCCACTTT.

The rearrangement joins TRBV19 to TRBJ1-1, with 8 bases identical to TRBD1. The junction had 6 bases not matched to a gene; V was cut back by 7 bases and J by 5 bases. The CDR3 covers 13 residues. Germline V gene data show CDR1 as LNHDA and CDR2 as SQIVND (reference sequence). CDR3 bases: TGTGCCAGTAATACAGGGGGATGGACTGAAGCTTTCTTT. Its translation is CASNTGGWTEAFF.

This chain's CDR3 is CASSQVAGNTDTQYF. CDR3 sequence (DNA): TGCGCCAGCAGCCAAGTTGCAGGAAACACAGATACGCAGTATTTT. V and J are TRBV4-3 and TRBJ2-3; no definite D call. Germline assignment: CDR1 LGHNA and CDR2 YSLEER. V shed 1 base and J shed 2 bases, with 10 bases lying between them. The CDR3 contains 15 residues.

This chain joins TRBV4-1 and TRBJ2-7; D is uncertain. CDR1 MGHRA and CDR2 YSYEKL come from the germline V gene. Trimming removed 0 bases at V and 7 bases at J, with 13 bases between. This CDR3 spans 14 amino acids. The CDR3 spells CASSQDRTYREQYF. The CDR3 DNA is TGCGCCAGCAGCCAAGATCGAACTTACAGAGAGCAGTACTTC.

The chain has TRBV5-1 and TRBJ2-2; D gene uncertain. Germline lookup yields CDR1 SGHRS and CDR2 YFSETQ. Trimming stripped 4 bases from V and 0 bases from J, with 7 bases between. The CDR3 runs 14 residues. CDR3 nucleotides: TGCGCCAGCAGCGGCGGTTCGAACACCGGGGAGCTGTTTTTT. Its protein is CASSGGSNTGELFF.

This chain links TRBV4-1 with TRBJ1-1, with 7 bases fitting TRBD1. Germline V gives CDR1 MGHRA, CDR2 YSYEKL. The CDR3 contains 13 residues. Unmatched junction bases numbered 6, after V lost 4 bases and J lost 7 bases. Here the CDR3 reads CASSLSGQLEAFF. In DNA, the CDR3 is TGCGCCAGCAGCCTGTCGGGACAGCTTGAAGCTTTCTTT.

The rearrangement links TRBV11-2 to TRBJ1-2; 8 nucleotides line up with TRBD1. Germline loops: CDR1 SGHAT, CDR2 FQNNGV. V lost 5 bases, J lost 2 bases, and 4 bases stayed unmatched. The CDR3 totals 14 residues. CDR3 residues: CASSLGTGNYGYTF. Here the CDR3 DNA reads TGTGCCAGCAGCCTGGGGACAGGCAACTATGGCTACACCTTC.

This clone occurred once. The chain has TRBV2 and TRBJ2-5, with a tentative D call TRBD2 (6 bases). V lost 7 bases and J 7 bases, leaving 22 bases between the germline ends. Per germline, CDR1 SNHLY and CDR2 FYNNEI. The CDR3 has 15 residues. CDR3 loop: CASKLPGGNTWTQYF. For the CDR3, the DNA is TGTGCCAGCAAACTCCCTGGGGGGAACACGTGGACCCAGTACTTC.

Only one count was recorded for this clone. The genes are TRBV14 and TRBJ2-2; 11 nucleotides align to TRBD2. This CDR3 is 20 amino acids long. Unmatched junction bases numbered 12, after V lost 0 bases and J lost 3 bases. Germline V gives CDR1 SGHDN, CDR2 FVKESK. This CDR3 is CASSQDLLASGRSYTGELFF. CDR3 nucleotides: TGTGCCAGCAGCCAAGATCTTCTGGCTAGCGGGAGGTCATACACCGGGGAGCTGTTTTTT.

This clone was seen more than once but under ten times. The chain employs TRBV5-6 and TRBJ2-7; D remains ambiguous. Germline V CDR1 and CDR2: SGHDT, YYEEEE. The CDR3 loop spans 13 amino acids. Trimming left V 7 bases short and J 4 bases short, with 15 bases between. CDR3 loop: CASHPRGLYEQYF. The CDR3 coding sequence is TGTGCCAGCCACCCCCGCGGCCTTTACGAGCAGTACTTC. The complete variable domain, with remaining parts taken from reference TRBV5-6 and TRBJ2-7, reads DAGVTQSPTHLIKTRGQQVTLRCSPKSGHDTVSWYQQALGQGPQFIFQYYEEEERQRGNFPDRFSGHQFPNYSSELNVNALLLGDSALYLCASHPRGLYEQYFGPGTRLTVT.

The chain links TRBV7-2 to TRBJ2-5, with TRBD2 as a possible D gene (6 bases). CDR1 and CDR2 from the germline V gene are SGHTA and FQGNSA. The CDR3 is made up of 16 amino acids. Trimming removed 4 bases from V and 1 base from J, with 16 bases in between. The CDR3 sequence: CASSWGDWIPQETQYF. The CDR3 DNA reads as TGTGCCAGCAGCTGGGGGGACTGGATCCCCCAAGAGACCCAGTACTTC.

The chain links TRBV7-9 to TRBJ2-7; possibly TRBD1 for D (6 bases). This CDR3 contains 14 residues. Germline CDR1 reads SEHNR; CDR2 reads FQNEAQ (reference sequence). Trimming removed 3 bases from V and 2 bases from J, with 11 bases in between. As DNA, the CDR3 is TGTGCCAGCAGCTTGCCAGGGGAAACCTACGAGCAGTACTTC. It specifies CASSLPGETYEQYF. The full variable domain, in which reference TRBV7-9 and TRBJ2-7 provide the parts outside the CDR3, is DTGVSQNPRHKITKRGQNVTFRCDPISEHNRLYWYRQTLGQGPEFLTYFQNEAQLEKSRLLSDRFSAERPKGSFSTLEIQRTEQGDSAMYLCASSLPGETYEQYFGPGTRLTVT.

The V call is TRBV5-6, the J call TRBJ2-7, with D unresolved. CDR1 and CDR2 from the germline V gene are SGHDT and YYEEEE. V was clipped by 6 bases and J by 5 bases, with 12 bases between them. The CDR3 has 12 residues. Written as DNA, the CDR3 is TGTGCCAGCAACTTCGTCGAGAACGAGCAGTACTTC. This translates into CASNFVENEQYF. The variable domain in full, completed from reference TRBV5-6 and TRBJ2-7, reads DAGVTQSPTHLIKTRGQQVTLRCSPKSGHDTVSWYQQALGQGPQFIFQYYEEEERQRGNFPDRFSGHQFPNYSSELNVNALLLGDSALYLCASNFVENEQYFGPGTRLTVT.

This clone occurred a few times. The chain combines TRBV7-9 with TRBJ2-3, with D tentatively TRBD2 (6 bases). CDR1 is SEHNR, CDR2 FQNEAQ, per germline (reference sequence). CDR3 length: 16 residues. Trimming left V 1 base short and J 0 bases short, with 11 bases between. The CDR3 sequence is CASSLDISGSTDTQYF. The CDR3 coding sequence is TGTGCCAGCAGCTTAGACATTAGCGGTAGCACAGATACGCAGTATTTT.

This chain joins TRBV27 and TRBJ2-1; 10 bases map to TRBD1. The J segment lost 7 bases and the V segment lost 3 bases, leaving 6 bases of the junction unmatched. Germline V lookup: CDR1 MNHEY, CDR2 SMNVEV (reference sequence). The CDR3 covers 15 residues. The CDR3 DNA reads as TGTGCCAGCAGTTTCCTACCGGGACAGGGGAATGAGCAGTTCTTC. Its translation: CASSFLPGQGNEQFF.

The rearrangement uses TRBV19 and TRBJ1-5; D not certain. Trimming removed 3 bases from V and 6 bases from J, with 15 bases in between. Germline V gene sequence: CDR1 LNHDA, CDR2 SQIVND (reference sequence). The CDR3 contains 15 residues. CDR3 sequence: CASSISPVEGQPQHF. CDR3 coding DNA: TGTGCCAGTAGTATTAGCCCCGTGGAAGGTCAGCCCCAGCATTTT.

The rearrangement links TRBV27 to TRBJ2-5; 7 bases line up with TRBD1. Per germline, CDR1 MNHEY and CDR2 SMNVEV (reference sequence). J gave up 5 bases and V 5 bases, and 5 bases lay outside the gene matches. The CDR3 sequence is 13 residues long. CDR3 protein: CASSGTVIETQYF. For the CDR3, the DNA is TGTGCCAGCAGTGGGACAGTCATCGAGACCCAGTACTTC.

In this sample, this clone turned up a few times. The chain recombines TRBV4-2 with TRBJ2-7; TRBD1 aligns across 7 bases. Germline V gene sequence: CDR1 LGHNA, CDR2 YNFKEQ. V lost 11 bases and J lost 3; bases outside the gene matches: 19. The CDR3 has 16 amino acids. The CDR3 region has the DNA TGTGCCCGCATCCAAGATTCGTGGGCAGGGGGCTACGAGCAGTACTTC. Amino acid sequence: CARIQDSWAGGYEQYF.

This sequence joins TRBV19 and TRBJ2-4; D is ambiguous. This CDR3 contains 16 residues. Germline V gene data show CDR1 as LNHDA and CDR2 as SQIVND (reference sequence). With 5 bases removed from V and 0 bases from J, the gap between germline ends came to 14 bases. CDR3 DNA sequence: TGTGCCAGTAGTCCCCTTCGCGAAGAAGCCAAAAACATTCAGTACTTC. This encodes CASSPLREEAKNIQYF.

The chain combines TRBV9 with TRBJ2-1, with TRBD2 identical over 14 bases. CDR3 size: 18 residues. Trimming took 3 bases from V and 4 from J; bases not matched to a gene: 9. The germline V gene encodes CDR1 SGDLS and CDR2 YYNGEE. The CDR3 bases are TGTGCCAGCAGCGCGCCCCGACTAGCGGGAGGGCTATACAATGAGCAGTTCTTC. Protein product: CASSAPRLAGGLYNEQFF.

This clone has a handful of counts. This CDR3 reads CASRILAGGPDTQYF. CDR3 DNA: TGTGCCAGCAGAATCCTAGCGGGGGGGCCAGATACGCAGTATTTT. The J gene is TRBJ2-3, the V gene TRBV6-1, with TRBD2 matching 12 bases. CDR1 is MNHNS and CDR2 is SASEGT in the germline V gene. This CDR3 region has 15 residues. V was clipped by 6 bases and J by 4 bases; unmatched bases: 5.

The V gene is TRBV7-9, the J gene TRBJ2-7, with TRBD1 identical over 10 bases. The V and J ends lost 5 bases and 2 bases, in that order; junction bases with no gene match: 6. This CDR3 comprises 15 residues. Germline CDR1 SEHNR, CDR2 FQNEAQ (reference sequence). CDR3 sequence reads: CASSPDRGPAYEQYF. The CDR3 nucleotides are TGTGCCAGCAGCCCAGACAGGGGGCCTGCCTACGAGCAGTACTTC.

The chain has TRBV4-3 and TRBJ1-3; 7 bases match TRBD1. This CDR3 region has 16 residues. Germline trimming cut 1 base from V and 2 bases from J; bases unmatched to any gene: 5. Germline V CDR1 and CDR2: LGHNA, YSLEER. The CDR3 region is CASSQATGVTGNTIYF. The CDR3 bases are TGCGCCAGCAGCCAAGCCACAGGGGTGACTGGAAACACCATATATTTT.

This clone was found a few times. V usage is TRBV4-2 and J usage is TRBJ2-4; 7 nucleotides agree with TRBD1. The CDR3 sequence is 16 residues long. J lost 9 bases, V lost 0 bases, and 11 bases had no gene match. Germline V gene lookup returns CDR1 LGHNA and CDR2 YNFKEQ. CDR3 sequence reads: CASSQDGAGGLGIQYF. CDR3 sequence (DNA): TGTGCCAGCAGCCAAGACGGGGCAGGGGGTTTAGGCATTCAGTACTTC.

This rearrangement joins TRBV5-4 to TRBJ2-1; TRBD2 agrees at 8 bases. This CDR3 spans 16 amino acids. CDR1 and CDR2 (germline): SGHNT, YYREEE (reference sequence). Unmatched junction bases numbered 5, after V lost 3 bases and J lost 0 bases. CDR3 sequence: CASSSTSGSSYNEQFF. CDR3 coding DNA: TGTGCCAGCAGCTCAACTAGCGGAAGCTCCTACAATGAGCAGTTCTTC. The entire variable domain, with the rest obtained from reference TRBV5-4 and TRBJ2-1, is as follows: ETGVTQSPTHLIKTRGQQVTLRCSSQSGHNTVSWYQQALGQGPQFIFQYYREEENGRGNFPPRFSGLQFPNYSSELNVNALELDDSALYLCASSSTSGSSYNEQFFGPGTRLTVL.

The chain joins TRBV11-2 to TRBJ2-7, with D possibly being TRBD2 (5 bases). The ends were cut back, 1 base at V and 6 bases at J, with 10 bases in the middle. The length of the CDR3 is 13 residues. Germline V lookup: CDR1 SGHAT, CDR2 FQNNGV. The CDR3 protein is CASSLAGGSEQYF. The DNA for the CDR3 is TGTGCCAGCAGCTTAGCAGGTGGGAGCGAGCAGTACTTC. Full variable domain (rest looked up from reference TRBV11-2 and TRBJ2-7): EAGVAQSPRYKIIEKRQSVAFWCNPISGHATLYWYQQILGQGPKLLIQFQNNGVVDDSQLPKDRFSAERLKGVDSTLKIQPAKLEDSAVYLCASSLAGGSEQYFGPGTRLTVT.

The rearrangement uses TRBV19 and TRBJ2-7, with D hard to call. The CDR3 consists of 13 residues. Germline CDR1 reads LNHDA; CDR2 reads SQIVND (reference sequence). With 3 bases removed from V and 7 bases from J, the gap between germline ends came to 13 bases. CDR3 amino acids: CASSIGTDLEQYF. The CDR3 DNA reads as TGTGCCAGTAGTATCGGAACAGACCTGGAGCAGTACTTC.

V and J are TRBV7-9 and TRBJ1-4; D may be TRBD1 (6 bases). Looked up from germline, CDR1 is SEHNR and CDR2 is FQNEAQ (reference sequence). The CDR3 contains 16 residues. The V gene lost 4 bases and the J gene lost 3 bases, with 15 bases spanning the gap. CDR3 sequence (DNA): TGTGCCAGCAGCTCGACCCAGGGGCCCTCTAATGAAAAACTGTTTTTT. It is translated as CASSSTQGPSNEKLFF.

The rearrangement uses TRBV15 and TRBJ2-1, with D tentatively TRBD1 (5 bases). Trimming took 1 base from V and 3 from J, leaving 16 bases between them. This CDR3 comprises 17 residues. Per germline, CDR1 LNHNV and CDR2 YYDKDF (reference sequence). Here the CDR3 DNA reads TGTGCCACCAGCAGAGGGAAGGGGCGCGGTTACTACAATGAGCAGTTCTTC. This encodes CATSRGKGRGYYNEQFF.

The chain joins TRBV28 to TRBJ2-1, with 8 bases that match TRBD2. J lost 4 bases, V lost 10 bases, and 12 bases had no gene match. CDR1 and CDR2 from the germline V gene are MDHEN and SYDVKM. This CDR3 comprises 15 residues. The CDR3, as DNA: TGTGCCACAATAAACATAGCGGGGAAATACAATGAGCAGTTCTTC. As protein: CATINIAGKYNEQFF. Combining the CDR3 with reference TRBV28 and TRBJ2-1 gives the whole variable domain DVKVTQSSRYLVKRTGEKVFLECVQDMDHENMFWYRQDPGLGLRLIYFSYDVKMKEKGDIPEGYSVSREKKERFSLILESASTNQTSMYLCATINIAGKYNEQFFGPGTRLTVL.

This chain connects TRBV2 to TRBJ2-7; D might be TRBD1 (6 bases). Trimming cost V 7 bases and J 6 bases, with 19 bases left between them. CDR1 and CDR2 (germline): SNHLY, FYNNEI. The CDR3 runs 14 residues. The CDR3 here is CASTPIGGSGEQYF. CDR3 DNA sequence: TGTGCCAGCACCCCCATAGGGGGTAGTGGCGAGCAGTACTTC.